These 24 T cell receptor beta chains were sequenced from one sample in a study of blood T cells in healthy people across ages. The second PCR ran roughly 7 to 12 cycles with a sample-barcoded 5' primer and J-beta primers. Each CDR3 protein is one row after TCRdb ran MiXCR on the 5' RACE reads. This table has around 990,000 distinct CDR3 sequences, more than 30% appearing once. The sample was blood. All receptors derive from a man younger than 35 in good health.

On this clonotype itself: A much larger clone is a single base away; this may be a read error. The chain employs TRBV12-3 or TRBV12-4 and TRBJ1-2; 11 bases agree with TRBD1. V shed 5 bases, J shed 8 bases, and the junction held 7 bases outside the gene matches. The CDR3 is 14 residues long. CDR3 loop: CASSATGQGEGYTF. DNA of the CDR3: TGTGCCAGCAGTGCGACGGGACAGGGGGAAGGCTACACCTTC.

This chain links TRBV7-9 with TRBJ2-3; TRBD2 is a possible D gene (5 bases). This CDR3 spans 14 amino acids. The germline V gene encodes CDR1 SEHNR and CDR2 FQNEAQ (reference sequence). Trimming took 8 bases from V and 2 from J, leaving 14 bases between them. The CDR3 protein is CASSQSGLTDTQYF. The CDR3 DNA reads TGTGCCAGCTCTCAGAGCGGACTCACAGATACGCAGTATTTT. Complete variable domain (other parts from reference TRBV7-9 and TRBJ2-3): DTGVSQNPRHKITKRGQNVTFRCDPISEHNRLYWYRQTLGQGPEFLTYFQNEAQLEKSRLLSDRFSAERPKGSFSTLEIQRTEQGDSAMYLCASSQSGLTDTQYFGPGTRLTVL.

This clonotype was detected only a few times. As DNA, the CDR3 is TGTGCCAGCAGCCCTCGGACTAGCGGGAGCCAAGAGACCCAGTACTTC. This codes for CASSPRTSGSQETQYF. The chain recombines TRBV7-2 with TRBJ2-5; 13 positions agree with TRBD2. The CDR3 runs 16 residues. Trimming at V came to 5 bases and at J to 1 base, leaving 4 bases not matched to a gene. From germline, CDR1 is SGHTA and CDR2 FQGNSA.

This rearrangement joins TRBV20-1 to TRBJ2-7, with TRBD2 matching over 9 bases. This CDR3 is built from 16 residues. The germline CDR1 and CDR2 sequences are DFQATT and SNEGSKA (reference sequence). J gave up 3 bases and V 6 bases, and 15 bases lay outside the gene matches. In DNA form, the CDR3 reads TGCAGTGCGCCTATCTCTAGCGGGGTTTATGGCTACGAGCAGTACTTC. Its protein product is CSAPISSGVYGYEQYF.

This clonotype was detected a few times. The chain recombines TRBV27 with TRBJ2-7; TRBD2 aligns across 10 bases. Germline CDR1 is MNHEY and CDR2 is SMNVEV (reference sequence). The CDR3 runs 13 residues. V was clipped by 2 bases and J by 7 bases; unmatched bases: 2. CDR3 nucleotide sequence: TGTGCCAGCAGTTTACTAGCGGGGGATGAGCAGTACTTC. This translates into CASSLLAGDEQYF.

The table lists this clonotype with a few counts. The chain carries TRBV20-1 and TRBJ2-7, with D possibly TRBD1 on 6 matching bases. This CDR3 is 14 amino acids long. The ends were cut back, 5 bases at V and 5 bases at J, with 19 bases in the middle. CDR1 DFQATT and CDR2 SNEGSKA come from the germline V gene (reference sequence). The CDR3: CSAPPLGQGNEQYF. The CDR3 coding sequence is TGCAGTGCTCCGCCTTTAGGGCAGGGGAACGAGCAGTACTTC.

The sample holds a few counts of this clonotype. The chain combines TRBV5-5 with TRBJ1-4; weak D call: TRBD1 (5 bases). The V end lost 5 bases, the J end lost 10 bases, and 15 bases lay between the germline ends. CDR3 length: 13 residues. In germline, CDR1 is SGHKS, CDR2 YYEKEE (reference sequence). The CDR3 is CASSRSGGRKLFF. For the CDR3, the DNA is TGTGCCAGCAGTCGTAGTGGGGGACGAAAACTGTTTTTT.

This clonotype has just a few counts. V gene TRBV16 combines with J gene TRBJ1-6; D is uncertain. CDR3 size: 16 residues. The germline V gene encodes CDR1 KGHSY and CDR2 FQNENV. V was shortened by 5 bases and J by 8 bases, with 19 bases between the two germline ends. CDR3: CASSTHDNPLDSPLHF. In nucleotides, the CDR3 is TGTGCCAGCAGCACCCACGACAATCCCCTAGATTCACCCCTCCACTTT.

For this clonotype: A much more abundant neighbour one base away suggests this may be a read error. The CDR3 is CASSLVVGLAATVTQYF. CDR3 nucleotides: TGTGCCAGCAGCTTAGTAGTCGGACTAGCGGCGACAGTTACGCAGTATTTT. The chain combines TRBV7-2 with TRBJ2-3, with TRBD2 matching 10 bases. The germline CDR1 and CDR2 sequences are SGHTA and FQGNSA. This CDR3 comprises 17 residues. The full variable domain, rest sourced from reference TRBV7-2 and TRBJ2-3, is GAGVSQSPSNKVTEKGKDVELRCDPISGHTALYWYRQSLGQGLEFLIYFQGNSAPDKSGLPSDRFSAERTGGSVSTLTIQRTQQEDSAVYLCASSLVVGLAATVTQYFGPGTRLTVL.

The chain carries TRBV30 and TRBJ2-1; TRBD2 matches at 13 bases. Germline V gene data show CDR1 as GTSNPN and CDR2 as SVGIG (reference sequence). The length of the CDR3 is 17 residues. Trimming removed 1 base from V and 4 bases from J; junction bases left unmatched: 7. The CDR3 here is CAWSDRTSGGPYNEQFF. For the CDR3, the DNA is TGTGCCTGGAGTGACCGGACTAGCGGGGGACCTTACAATGAGCAGTTCTTC.

This chain uses TRBV24-1 with TRBJ2-5; weak D call: TRBD1 (5 bases). V was cut by 4 bases and J by 11 bases, with 16 bases left in between. The CDR3 has 13 amino acids. Germline CDR1 and CDR2: KGHDR and SFDVKD. The CDR3 DNA is TGTGCCACCAGTGACACGACAGACAGACTTCAGTACTTC. Translated, it gives CATSDTTDRLQYF.

This clonotype was seen only a few times. The chain joins TRBV13 to TRBJ1-2; the match to TRBD1 covers 9 bases. Germline V gene sequence: CDR1 PRHDT, CDR2 FYEKMQ (reference sequence). Trimming took 7 bases from V and 8 from J; bases not matched to a gene: 23. The CDR3 is made up of 18 amino acids. The CDR3 reads CASIRHETWDREVRGYTF. As DNA, the CDR3 is TGTGCCAGCATCCGACACGAGACTTGGGACAGGGAGGTGAGGGGCTACACCTTC. Full variable domain (missing parts from reference TRBV13 and TRBJ1-2): AAGVIQSPRHLIKEKRETATLKCYPIPRHDTVYWYQQGPGQDPQFLISFYEKMQSDKGSIPDRFSAQQFSDYHSELNMSSLELGDSALYFCASIRHETWDREVRGYTFGSGTRLTVV.

This chain joins TRBV3-1 and TRBJ1-4, with D maybe TRBD1 (6 bases). The ends were cut back, 4 bases at V and 3 bases at J, with 12 bases in the middle. Germline assignment: CDR1 LGHDT and CDR2 YNNKEL (reference sequence). The CDR3 spans 15 residues. The CDR3 region has the DNA TGTGCCAGCAGCCCCCGGGGGGCTGCTAATGAAAAACTGTTTTTT. This codes for CASSPRGAANEKLFF. Filled out from reference TRBV3-1 and TRBJ1-4, the complete variable domain reads DTAVSQTPKYLVTQMGNDKSIKCEQNLGHDTMYWYKQDSKKFLKIMFSYNNKELIINETVPNRFSPKSPDKAHLNLHINSLELGDSAVYFCASSPRGAANEKLFFGSGTQLSVL.

V usage is TRBV30 and J usage is TRBJ1-2; D not resolved. V was cut by 8 bases and J by 2 bases, with 15 bases left in between. CDR1 and CDR2 (germline): GTSNPN, SVGIG (reference sequence). The CDR3 extends over 13 amino acids. The CDR3 sequence is CAGPVVGNYGYTF. CDR3 nucleotides: TGTGCCGGACCCGTCGTAGGAAACTATGGCTACACCTTC.

This chain connects TRBV2 to TRBJ1-5; 9 bases are shared with TRBD1. The J segment lost 7 bases and the V segment lost 4 bases, leaving 11 bases of the junction unmatched. This CDR3 has 16 residues. Per the germline V gene, CDR1 is SNHLY and CDR2 is FYNNEI. CDR3 in DNA: TGTGCCAGCAGTGGGGGAAGGACAGGGGTATACCAGCCCCAGCATTTT. Amino acids: CASSGGRTGVYQPQHF.

This clonotype was detected ten times or more. The CDR3 protein is CASSLQGDSPLHF. The CDR3 coding sequence is TGTGCCAGCAGTCTACAGGGGGATTCACCCCTCCACTTT. The rearrangement joins TRBV12-3 or TRBV12-4 to TRBJ1-6; 8 bases fit TRBD1. Germline trimming cut 5 bases from V and 8 bases from J; bases unmatched to any gene: 2. The length of the CDR3 is 13 residues.

This clonotype was recorded a few times. The chain couples TRBV14 to TRBJ2-3; D gene unclear. Germline-derived CDR1 and CDR2 are SGHDN and FVKESK. V lost 4 bases, J lost 7 bases, and 6 bases lay in between. CDR3 size: 11 residues. The CDR3 is CASSLHNTQYF. The CDR3 DNA is TGTGCCAGCAGCCTCCACAATACGCAGTATTTT.

This clonotype occurred a few times. The rearrangement joins TRBV6-2 or TRBV6-3 to TRBJ1-5; 10 nucleotides line up with TRBD1. Trimming cost V 4 bases and J 7 bases; bases outside gene matches: 4. CDR1 is MNHEY, CDR2 SVGEGT, per germline. The CDR3 is made up of 14 amino acids. The CDR3 loop is CASSWDRGGQPQHF. In DNA form, the CDR3 reads TGTGCCAGCAGTTGGGACAGGGGAGGGCAGCCCCAGCATTTT.

This clonotype was counted at least ten times. The CDR3 DNA follows: TGTGCCAGCACCGACAGGGCGGAAGCTTTCTTT. Encoded protein: CASTDRAEAFF. The J gene is TRBJ1-1, the V gene TRBV6-2 or TRBV6-3, with 7 bases matching TRBD1. Trimming removed 7 bases from V and 8 bases from J; junction bases left unmatched: 4. The germline V gene has CDR1 MNHEY and CDR2 SVGEGT. This CDR3 is 11 amino acids long.

The chain has TRBV4-1 and TRBJ2-7, with D perhaps matching TRBD1 (6 bases). The length of the CDR3 is 15 residues. Between the trimmed V and J ends, which lost 0 bases and 3 bases, there was a span of 12 bases. The germline CDR1 and CDR2 sequences are MGHRA and YSYEKL. CDR3: CASSQETGRNYEQYF. In DNA, the CDR3 is TGCGCCAGCAGCCAAGAAACAGGGAGAAACTACGAGCAGTACTTC.

This clonotype was detected a few times. The V and J genes are TRBV20-1 and TRBJ2-7, with D unresolved. Germline V gene data show CDR1 as DFQATT and CDR2 as SNEGSKA (reference sequence). This CDR3 spans 14 amino acids. The ends were cut back, 6 bases at V and 1 base at J, with 16 bases in the middle. The chain's CDR3 is CSAKSTRSSYEQYF. CDR3 in DNA: TGCAGTGCCAAATCCACTCGGTCTTCCTACGAGCAGTACTTC.

This clonotype was counted between two and nine times. One end of the junction varies from germline; a read error may be responsible. The chain is built from TRBV7-2 and TRBJ1-6; no clear D. There are 17 residues in the CDR3. CDR1 and CDR2 from the germline V gene are SGHTA and FQGNSA. For the CDR3, the DNA is TGTGCCGGCAGCCCCCCACTCACGAGCTCCTATAATTCACCCCTCCACTTT. It translates to CAGSPPLTSSYNSPLHF.

The chain combines TRBV20-1 with TRBJ1-4; D remains ambiguous. V dropped 6 bases and J dropped 4 bases, with 12 bases sitting between them. This CDR3 spans 13 amino acids. The germline gives CDR1 DFQATT, CDR2 SNEGSKA (reference sequence). CDR3 in amino acids: CSAFGSGNEKLFF. CDR3 nucleotide sequence: TGCAGTGCGTTTGGCAGTGGTAATGAAAAACTGTTTTTT.

The table lists this clonotype with a few counts. The rearrangement uses TRBV6-2 or TRBV6-3 and TRBJ1-4; TRBD1 aligns across 8 bases. In germline, CDR1 is MNHEY, CDR2 SVGEGT. CDR3 size: 17 residues. V gave up 10 bases and J gave up 0 bases; unmatched junction bases: 13. The CDR3 coding sequence is TGTGCCATCTCCGGGACAGGAAGAATTGCAACTAATGAAAAACTGTTTTTT. This codes for CAISGTGRIATNEKLFF.